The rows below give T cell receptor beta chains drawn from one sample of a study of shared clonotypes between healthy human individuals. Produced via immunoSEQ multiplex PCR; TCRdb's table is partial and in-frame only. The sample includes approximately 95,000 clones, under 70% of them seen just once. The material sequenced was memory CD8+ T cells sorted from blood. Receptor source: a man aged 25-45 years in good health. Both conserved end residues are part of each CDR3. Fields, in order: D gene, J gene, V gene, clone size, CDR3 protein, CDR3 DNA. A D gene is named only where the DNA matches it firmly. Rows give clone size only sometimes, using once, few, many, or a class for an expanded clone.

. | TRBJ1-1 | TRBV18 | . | CASSPFGSGRSNTEAFF | TGTGCCAGCTCACCATTTGGTTCGGGGAGATCGAACACTGAAGCTTTCTTT
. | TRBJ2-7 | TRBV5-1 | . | CASSLCQICEQYF | TGCGCCAGCAGCTTGTGTCAGATCTGCGAGCAGTACTTC
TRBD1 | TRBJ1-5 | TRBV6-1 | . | CASSATGGRNQPQHF | TGTGCCAGCAGTGCGACAGGGGGCCGCAATCAGCCCCAGCATTTT
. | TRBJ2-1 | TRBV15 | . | CATSRDADRALFF | TGTGCCACCAGCAGAGATGCGGACCGAGCTCTGTTCTTC
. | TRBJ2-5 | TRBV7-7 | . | CASSSRPGFQETQYF | TGTGCTAGCAGCTCCCGGCCAGGATTCCAAGAGACCCAGTACTTC
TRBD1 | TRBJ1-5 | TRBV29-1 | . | CSVTQGSGNQPQHF | TGCAGCGTCACACAGGGGAGCGGAAATCAGCCCCAGCATTTT
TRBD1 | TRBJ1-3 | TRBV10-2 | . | CASRGTGGFGNTIYF | TGCGCCAGCAGGGGGACAGGGGGTTTTGGAAACACCATATATTTT
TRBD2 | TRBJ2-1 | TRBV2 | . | CASRKSGSGYNEQFF | TGTGCCAGCAGGAAAAGCGGGAGCGGCTACAATGAGCAGTTCTTC
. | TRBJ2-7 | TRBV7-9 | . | CASSLATRGEQYF | TGTGCCAGCAGCTTAGCGACGAGGGGCGAGCAGTACTTC
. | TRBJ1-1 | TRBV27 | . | CASSFTGYTEAFF | TGTGCCAGCAGTTTTACAGGATACACTGAAGCTTTCTTT
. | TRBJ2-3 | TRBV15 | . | CATSRPRDTQYF | TGTGCCACCAGCCGACCGCGGGATACGCAGTATTTT
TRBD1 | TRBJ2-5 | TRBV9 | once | CASSVGGVGGKRETQYF | TGTGCCAGCAGCGTAGGAGGGGTAGGGGGCAAAAGGGAGACCCAGTACTTC
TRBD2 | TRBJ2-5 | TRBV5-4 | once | CASSSGGMVGSRETQYF | TGTGCCAGCAGCTCGGGGGGGATGGTCGGGAGTCGAGAGACCCAGTACTTC
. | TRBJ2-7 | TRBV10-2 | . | CASLLVGSGRGSYEQYF | TGCGCCAGCCTCCTGGTGGGTTCGGGCAGGGGTTCCTACGAGCAGTACTTC
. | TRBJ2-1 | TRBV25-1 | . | CASSESYEQFF | TGTGCCAGCAGTGAATCCTATGAGCAGTTCTTC
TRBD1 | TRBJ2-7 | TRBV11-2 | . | CASSFFGGQGNEQYF | TGTGCCAGCAGCTTTTTTGGGGGACAGGGTAACGAGCAGTACTTC
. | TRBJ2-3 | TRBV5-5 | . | CASEGENTDTQYF | TGTGCCAGCGAAGGCGAGAACACAGATACGCAGTATTTT
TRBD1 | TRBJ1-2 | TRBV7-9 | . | CASSPRTGTGYGYTF | TGTGCCAGCAGCCCAAGAACCGGGACAGGGTACGGCTACACCTTC
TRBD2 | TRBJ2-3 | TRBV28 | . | CASKPGLAGELDTQYF | TGTGCCAGCAAACCCGGACTAGCGGGAGAGTTAGATACGCAGTATTTT
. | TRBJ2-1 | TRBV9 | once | CASSVVQEPWLEQFF | TGTGCCAGCAGCGTAGTGCAAGAACCTTGGCTGGAGCAGTTCTTC
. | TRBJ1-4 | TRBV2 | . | CASSERAGREKLFF | TGTGCCAGCAGTGAACGCGCGGGTCGCGAAAAACTGTTTTTT
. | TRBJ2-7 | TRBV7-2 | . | CASSSRRYEQYF | TGTGCCAGCAGCTCACGCAGGTACGAGCAGTACTTC
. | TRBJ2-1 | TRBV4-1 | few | CASSQAEVGNEQFF | TGCGCCAGCAGCCAAGCGGAGGTAGGGAATGAGCAGTTCTTC
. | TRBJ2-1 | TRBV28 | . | CASSLDASHIDEQFF | TGTGCCAGCAGTTTAGACGCTAGTCATATCGATGAGCAGTTCTTC
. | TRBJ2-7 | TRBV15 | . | CATSKDLSYEQYF | TGTGCCACCAGCAAAGACTTATCCTACGAGCAGTACTTC
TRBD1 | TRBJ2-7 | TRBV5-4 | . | CASSQSGTGVYEQYF | TGTGCCAGCAGTCAATCCGGGACAGGGGTATACGAGCAGTACTTC
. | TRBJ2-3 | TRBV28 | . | CASRETDTQYF | TGTGCCAGCAGGGAGACAGATACGCAGTATTTT
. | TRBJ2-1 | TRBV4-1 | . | CASRSRWGDEQFF | TGCGCCAGCAGGAGCAGGTGGGGGGATGAGCAGTTCTTC
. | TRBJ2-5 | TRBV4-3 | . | CASSQDTSGVGETQYF | TGCGCCAGCAGCCAAGATACGTCCGGGGTGGGGGAGACCCAGTACTTC
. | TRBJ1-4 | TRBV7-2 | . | CASSLVWPTGKLFF | TGTGCCAGCAGCTTAGTCTGGCCGACAGGAAAACTGTTTTTT
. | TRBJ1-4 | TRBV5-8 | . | CASSLHLGYNEKLFF | TGTGCCAGCAGCTTGCATCTGGGGTATAATGAAAAACTGTTTTTT
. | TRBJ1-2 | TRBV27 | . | CASKEGFNRYTF | TGTGCCAGCAAAGAGGGCTTTAACCGCTACACCTTC
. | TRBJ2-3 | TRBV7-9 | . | CASSLEGGDTDTQYF | TGTGCCAGCAGCTTAGAAGGGGGGGACACAGATACGCAGTATTTT
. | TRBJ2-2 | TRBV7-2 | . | CASSRGVQNTGELFF | TGTGCCAGCAGCCGGGGCGTACAAAACACCGGGGAGCTGTTTTTT
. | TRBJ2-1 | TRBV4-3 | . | CASSQEIGGREQFF | TGCGCCAGCAGCCAAGAAATTGGGGGTCGGGAGCAGTTCTTC
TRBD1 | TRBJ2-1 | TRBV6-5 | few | CASSGTVYNEQFF | TGTGCCAGCAGTGGGACAGTCTACAATGAGCAGTTCTTC
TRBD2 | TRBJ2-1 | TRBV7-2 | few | CASSLGPGGPNEQFF | TGTGCCAGCAGCTTAGGTCCGGGAGGGCCTAATGAGCAGTTCTTC
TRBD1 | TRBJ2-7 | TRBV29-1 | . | CSVVWTGGPGGSYEQYF | TGCAGCGTTGTTTGGACAGGGGGCCCCGGGGGCTCCTACGAGCAGTACTTC
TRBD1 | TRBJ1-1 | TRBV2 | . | CASNGQGPNTEAFF | TGTGCCAGCAACGGACAGGGACCGAACACTGAAGCTTTCTTT
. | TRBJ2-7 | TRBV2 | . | CASSGLPSSLGSEQYF | TGTGCCAGCAGTGGGCTGCCCTCAAGCCTTGGCAGTGAGCAGTACTTC
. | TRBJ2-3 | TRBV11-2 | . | CASNSVGQLITDTQYF | TGTGCCAGCAACTCTGTGGGGCAGCTGATCACAGATACGCAGTATTTT
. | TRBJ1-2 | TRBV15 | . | CATSSGKDYGYTF | TGTGCCACCAGTTCAGGGAAGGACTATGGCTACACCTTC
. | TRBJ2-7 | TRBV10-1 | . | CASSGDRYEQYF | TGCGCCAGCAGTGGGGACCGCTACGAGCAGTACTTC
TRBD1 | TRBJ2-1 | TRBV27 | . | CASSFGTGSYNEQFF | TGTGCCAGCAGTTTCGGGACAGGATCCTACAATGAGCAGTTCTTC
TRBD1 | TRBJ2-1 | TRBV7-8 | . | CASSHWGQGALNEQFF | TGTGCCAGCAGCCATTGGGGACAGGGGGCACTCAATGAGCAGTTCTTC
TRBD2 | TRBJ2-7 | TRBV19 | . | CASSIVAGLAGSYEQYF | TGTGCCAGTAGTATAGTGGCGGGACTAGCGGGATCCTACGAGCAGTACTTC
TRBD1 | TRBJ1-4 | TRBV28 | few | CASSLPQGAGEKLFF | TGTGCCAGCAGTTTGCCCCAGGGGGCTGGAGAAAAACTGTTTTTT
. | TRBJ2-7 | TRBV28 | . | CASKSMAYEQYF | TGTGCCTCGAAGTCCATGGCCTACGAGCAGTACTTC
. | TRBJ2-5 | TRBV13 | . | CASSSNRKWETQYF | TGTGCCAGCAGCTCAAATAGAAAGTGGGAGACCCAGTACTTC
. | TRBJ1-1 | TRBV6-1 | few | CASSEYNTEAFF | TGTGCCAGCAGTGAATATAACACTGAAGCTTTCTTT
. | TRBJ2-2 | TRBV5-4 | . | CASRTGNSSPGELFF | TGTGCCAGCAGAACCGGGAACTCCTCTCCCGGGGAGCTGTTTTTT
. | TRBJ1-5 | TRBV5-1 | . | CASSYRVGQPQHF | TGCGCCAGCAGTTACAGGGTGGGACAGCCCCAGCATTTT
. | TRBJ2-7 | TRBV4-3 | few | CASSQDPAATYEQYF | TGCGCCAGCAGCCAAGATCCGGCGGCCACCTACGAGCAGTACTTC
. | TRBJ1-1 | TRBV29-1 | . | CSVGSGWNTEAFF | TGCAGCGTTGGATCAGGGTGGAACACTGAAGCTTTCTTT
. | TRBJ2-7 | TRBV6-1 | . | CASSGGGEQYF | TGTGCCAGCAGTGGCGGAGGCGAGCAGTACTTC
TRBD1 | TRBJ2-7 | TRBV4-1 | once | CASSQDATGAYEQYF | TGCGCCAGCAGCCAAGACGCGACAGGGGCTTACGAGCAGTACTTC
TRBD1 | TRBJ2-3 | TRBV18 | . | CASSPLGQGEDTQYF | TGTGCCAGCTCACCACTCGGACAGGGGGAGGATACGCAGTATTTT